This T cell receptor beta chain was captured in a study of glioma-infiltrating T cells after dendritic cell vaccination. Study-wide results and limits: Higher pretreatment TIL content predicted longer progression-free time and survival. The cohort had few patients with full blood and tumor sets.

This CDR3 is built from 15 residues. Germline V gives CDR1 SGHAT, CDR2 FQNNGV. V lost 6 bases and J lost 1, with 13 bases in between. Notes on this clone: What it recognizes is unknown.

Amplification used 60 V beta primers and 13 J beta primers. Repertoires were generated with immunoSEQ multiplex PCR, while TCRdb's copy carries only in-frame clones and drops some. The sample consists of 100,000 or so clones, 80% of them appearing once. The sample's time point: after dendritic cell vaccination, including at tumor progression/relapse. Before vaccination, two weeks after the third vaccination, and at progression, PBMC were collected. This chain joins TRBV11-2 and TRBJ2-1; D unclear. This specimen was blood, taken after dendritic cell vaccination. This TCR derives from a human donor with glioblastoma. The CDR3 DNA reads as TGTGCCAGCAGGCCGAGGAGAAAATCCTACAATGAGCAGTTCTTC. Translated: CASRPRRKSYNEQFF. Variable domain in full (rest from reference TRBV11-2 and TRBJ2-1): EAGVAQSPRYKIIEKRQSVAFWCNPISGHATLYWYQQILGQGPKLLIQFQNNGVVDDSQLPKDRFSAERLKGVDSTLKIQPAKLEDSAVYLCASRPRRKSYNEQFFGPGTRLTVL.